These T cell receptor beta chains were read from a single sample in a study of naive and memory T cell subsets. TCRdb reprocessed the UMI-ligation and nested PCR reads via MiXCR and lists one record per CDR3 protein. The data hold tens of thousands of distinct CDR3 sequences, with around 11% observed a single time. The sample comprised naive CD4+ T cells from blood. The origin of the receptors is a human donor in good health. Each CDR3 is given with its conserved first and last residue. A D gene is named only where the DNA matches it firmly. Size tells how often a clone was seen (once, few, many) or the class of an expanded clone, and some rows leave it out.

clone_size	d_call	v_call	j_call	cdr3_nt	cdr3_aa
.	TRBD1	TRBV5-1	TRBJ2-1	TGCGCCAGCAGCGTGAGGGGGCTGACGGAGAATGAGCAGTTCTTC	CASSVRGLTENEQFF
.	.	TRBV11-2	TRBJ2-6	TGTGCCAGTGACAGGTTGGTCTCTGGGGCCAACGTCCTGACTTTC	CASDRLVSGANVLTF
few	.	TRBV27	TRBJ2-3	TGTGCCAGCAGTTTGGGACGGTCAGATACGCAGTATTTT	CASSLGRSDTQYF
many	.	TRBV27	TRBJ2-2	TGTGCCAGCAGTGGTACCTTGGTAGCCGGGGAGCTGTTTTTT	CASSGTLVAGELFF
once	.	TRBV4-3	TRBJ1-4	TGCGCCAGCAGCCAACACTCCGACAGCAGTAATGAAAAACTGTTTTTT	CASSQHSDSSNEKLFF
.	.	TRBV15	TRBJ2-7	TGTGCCACCAGCAGAGAAAACAGGGAAGGCGAGCAGTACTTC	CATSRENREGEQYF
few	.	TRBV9	TRBJ1-1	TGTGCCAGCAGCGTAGCAGGGTTCTCGGCGAACACTGAAGCTTTCTTT	CASSVAGFSANTEAFF
.	.	TRBV20-1	TRBJ1-1	TGCAGTGCTAGGGTGGCAGAATATAACACTGAAGCTTTCTTT	CSARVAEYNTEAFF
.	.	TRBV7-9	TRBJ1-5	TGTGCCAGCAGCCAACAGGGTGGCGATCAGCCCCAGCATTTT	CASSQQGGDQPQHF
few	.	TRBV27	TRBJ1-1	TGTGCCAGCAGGGGGGTGTTAAGGCGGGGAACCAACACTGAAGCTTTCTTT	CASRGVLRRGTNTEAFF
.	.	TRBV24-1	TRBJ2-1	TGTGCCACCACTATTCCAGGAAGGGGGATAAGCTCCTACAATGAGCAGTTCTTC	CATTIPGRGISSYNEQFF
.	.	TRBV12-3/TRBV12-4	TRBJ1-5	TGTGCCAGCAGTTTTCGGGGGGATCAGCCCCAGCATTTT	CASSFRGDQPQHF
.	.	TRBV7-9	TRBJ1-6	TGTGCCAGCAGCTTAGAGGCCGGGGCCCTCCACTTT	CASSLEAGALHF
many	.	TRBV18	TRBJ2-3	TGTGCCAGCTCACCCGAAGTAGGGACTACAGATACGCAGTATTTT	CASSPEVGTTDTQYF